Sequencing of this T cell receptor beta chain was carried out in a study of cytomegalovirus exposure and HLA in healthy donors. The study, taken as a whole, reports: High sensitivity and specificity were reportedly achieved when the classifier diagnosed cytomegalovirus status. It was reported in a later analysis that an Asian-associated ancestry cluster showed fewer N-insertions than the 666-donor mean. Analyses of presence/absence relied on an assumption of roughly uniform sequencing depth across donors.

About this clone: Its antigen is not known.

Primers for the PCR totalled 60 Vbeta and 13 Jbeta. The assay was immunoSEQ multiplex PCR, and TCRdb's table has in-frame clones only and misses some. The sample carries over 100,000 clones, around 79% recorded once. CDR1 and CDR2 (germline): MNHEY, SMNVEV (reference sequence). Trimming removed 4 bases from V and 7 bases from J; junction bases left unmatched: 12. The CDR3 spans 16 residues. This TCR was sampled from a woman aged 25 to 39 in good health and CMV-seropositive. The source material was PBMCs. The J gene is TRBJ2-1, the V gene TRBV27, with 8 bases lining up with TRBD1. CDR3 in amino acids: CASSSATGAQGNEQFF. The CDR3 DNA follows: TGTGCCAGCAGTTCCGCGACAGGGGCCCAGGGGAATGAGCAGTTCTTC.